This T cell receptor (beta chain) was obtained from a study of CD8 T cells in Susac syndrome. An input of about 0.5 to 1 ug of RNA was subjected to reverse transcription using random hexamers. TCRdb itself ran the immunoSEQ multiplex PCR reads through MiXCR, one entry per CDR3 protein. The sample includes about 130,000 distinct CDR3 sequences, about 93% seen only once; the top ten take 0.087%. Looked up from germline, CDR1 is SQVTM and CDR2 is ANQGSEA. The CDR3 spans 13 residues. V gave up 4 bases and J gave up 3 bases, with 12 bases separating them. The clonotype comes from a human donor in good health. This chain links TRBV29-1 with TRBJ1-1; D unresolved. The sample comprised CD4+ T cells from PBMCs. CDR3 region: CSVVGTRDTEAFF. Here the CDR3 DNA reads TGCAGCGTTGTTGGAACGAGGGACACTGAAGCTTTCTTT.